These 8 T cell receptor beta chains were all obtained from the same sample, sequenced in a study of cytomegalovirus exposure and HLA in healthy donors. It was with 60 Vbeta and 13 Jbeta primers that the PCR ran. Repertoires were generated with immunoSEQ multiplex PCR, while TCRdb's copy carries only in-frame clones and drops some. The record lists 100,000 to 150,000 clones, of which the ten most abundant hold around 1.6%. The sequencing input was PBMCs. These receptors were taken from a woman in her thirties or forties in good health and CMV-seropositive.

The chain recombines TRBV7-8 with TRBJ2-3, with 7 bases identical to TRBD2. V shed 5 bases and J 0 bases; nucleotides not matched to a gene: 5. The CDR3 totals 15 residues. Per the germline V gene, CDR1 is SGHVS and CDR2 is FQNEAQ. The CDR3 reads CASSSERESTDTQYF. The DNA of the CDR3 is TGTGCCAGCAGCAGTGAGCGGGAAAGCACAGATACGCAGTATTTT.

The genes are TRBV28 and TRBJ2-3, with D possibly being TRBD1 (5 bases). CDR1 MDHEN and CDR2 SYDVKM come from the germline V gene. V lost 7 bases and J 4 bases, leaving 21 bases between the germline ends. This CDR3 contains 16 residues. The CDR3 DNA is TGTGCCAGCAAACCATACTCAGGGAATAAGGCAGATACGCAGTATTTT. Protein: CASKPYSGNKADTQYF.

The chain combines TRBV19 with TRBJ2-1; D remains ambiguous. The CDR3 covers 15 residues. Trimming took off 4 bases at V and 0 bases at J, with 10 bases between the two ends. Germline-derived CDR1 and CDR2 are LNHDA and SQIVND (reference sequence). The CDR3 bases are TGTGCCAGTAGTACAACTCGTAGCTCCTACAATGAGCAGTTCTTC. This translates into CASSTTRSSYNEQFF.

The CDR3 loop is CASSLVRGEYGYTF. DNA for the CDR3: TGTGCCAGCAGCTTAGTCCGCGGGGAATATGGCTACACCTTC. The rearrangement uses TRBV7-2 and TRBJ1-2; no definite D call. Looked up from germline, CDR1 is SGHTA and CDR2 is FQGNSA. The CDR3 contains 14 residues. V lost 1 base to trimming and J lost 5 bases, with 11 bases between them. Looking up the rest from reference TRBV7-2 and TRBJ1-2 gives the full variable domain: GAGVSQSPSNKVTEKGKDVELRCDPISGHTALYWYRQSLGQGLEFLIYFQGNSAPDKSGLPSDRFSAERTGGSVSTLTIQRTQQEDSAVYLCASSLVRGEYGYTFGSGTRLTVV.

J is TRBJ2-7 and V is TRBV28, with a weak D call TRBD1 (7 bases). V was clipped by 4 bases and J by 1 base, with 23 bases between them. Germline CDR1 MDHEN, CDR2 SYDVKM. There are 18 residues in the CDR3. Here the CDR3 DNA reads TGTGCCAGCAGTTGGTCCGGGACAGACGTCCGGGGGTCCTACGAGCAGTACTTC. Its protein product is CASSWSGTDVRGSYEQYF.

The chain is built from TRBV5-1 and TRBJ2-1, with 11 bases identical to TRBD2. Trimming cost V 0 bases and J 8 bases; bases outside gene matches: 13. CDR1 is SGHRS, CDR2 YFSETQ, per germline. CDR3 length: 18 amino acids. CDR3 bases: TGCGCCAGCAGCTTGGCTTTAACTACTAGCGGGAGAAGGGATGAGCAGTTCTTC. Translating gives CASSLALTTSGRRDEQFF.

This chain uses TRBV5-1 with TRBJ2-6; perhaps TRBD2 as D (5 bases). V was clipped by 4 bases and J by 4 bases, with 12 bases between them. The CDR3 sequence is 15 residues long. Looked up from germline, CDR1 is SGHRS and CDR2 is YFSETQ. CDR3 residues: CASSTEGTGANVLTF. Written as DNA, the CDR3 is TGCGCCAGCAGCACCGAGGGTACAGGGGCCAACGTCCTGACTTTC.

The rearrangement links TRBV6-5 to TRBJ1-5; 7 bases fit TRBD1. After removal of 0 bases from V and 11 bases from J, the junction contained 7 bases not matched to a gene. The CDR3 is made up of 14 amino acids. Germline V gives CDR1 MNHEY, CDR2 SVGAGI. The CDR3, as DNA: TGTGCCAGCAGTTACTCTCGTCAGGGGGTGGCCCAGCATTTT. The encoded protein is CASSYSRQGVAQHF.